Listed below are T cell receptor beta chains from one sample, sequenced in a study of blood T cell repertoires in COVID-19. Repertoires were generated with immunoSEQ multiplex PCR, while TCRdb's copy carries only in-frame clones and drops some. The sample yields some 150,000 clones, 80% to 90% seen once. The sequenced material came from peripheral blood. The source of these receptors is a woman in her thirties or forties with acute or convalescent COVID-19. CDR3s include the opening cysteine and the closing phenylalanine or tryptophan. D genes are given only for firm matches. A row's size may be missing; if present it is once, few, many or a size class.

-	-	TRBV2	TRBJ1-1	TGTGCCAGCAGTTATACAGGGACTGAAGCTTTCTTT	CASSYTGTEAFF
-	-	TRBV7-9	TRBJ2-5	TGTGCCAGCAGCTTAGCTGAGGTCTCGGGAGAGACCCAGTACTTC	CASSLAEVSGETQYF
-	-	TRBV5-1	TRBJ2-7	TGCGCCAGCAGCTTGGTTCCAGGCAGCTCCTACGAGCAGTACTTC	CASSLVPGSSYEQYF
-	-	TRBV27	TRBJ1-5	TGTGCCAGCAGTTTTAGATGGGACAACATTCAGCCCCAGCATTTT	CASSFRWDNIQPQHF
-	-	TRBV4-1	TRBJ1-1	TGCGCCAGCAGCCAAGTTCTACCTACGAACACTGAAGCTTTCTTT	CASSQVLPTNTEAFF
-	-	TRBV5-1	TRBJ2-3	TGCGCCAGCAGCTTGACAGGGAAGGGGGACACAGATACGCAGTATTTT	CASSLTGKGDTDTQYF
TRBD2	-	TRBV4-2	TRBJ2-1	TGTGCCAGCAGCCAAGATTTAAGGGGACTAGGGTTCTTC	CASSQDLRGLGFF
TRBD2	-	TRBV28	TRBJ2-1	TGTGCCAGCAGTTTTCCGGGGGGGTTACTTGAGCAGTTCTTC	CASSFPGGLLEQFF
-	once	TRBV3-1/TRBV3-2	TRBJ1-2	TGTGCCAGCAGCCAAACGGATGGCTACACCTTC	CASSQTDGYTF
-	-	TRBV4-1	TRBJ2-3	TGCGCCAGCAGCCAAGAGGGCTACCTATTCACAGATACGCAGTATTTT	CASSQEGYLFTDTQYF
-	-	TRBV4-1	TRBJ2-7	TGCGCCAGCAGCCAAGATAGGGGGTTGACCTCCTACGAGCAGTACTTC	CASSQDRGLTSYEQYF
-	-	TRBV6-5	TRBJ2-2	TGTGCCAGCAGTTACCTGGAACAGGGCGGGGAGCTGTTTTTT	CASSYLEQGGELFF